This entry features one T cell receptor beta chain sequence. A read error may be the cause here, since a much bigger clone is one base away. The sample comes from a study of metastatic and nonmetastatic thyroid tumors. Every patient underwent thyroid surgery untreated. The V and J ends lost 4 bases and 2 bases, in that order; junction bases with no gene match: 8. This CDR3 contains 15 residues. Germline CDR1 reads SQVTM; CDR2 reads ANQGSEA. TCRdb reanalyzed the PCR reads via MiXCR. The table records 14,000 or so clones, about 31% of them present only once. Sequencing input: tumor tissue. The sequence was collected from a female donor with papillary thyroid cancer or a benign thyroid nodule (not recorded which). Some clones in this sample may be carry-over from other donors' samples. This chain links TRBV29-1 with TRBJ2-4, with 7 bases fitting TRBD1. The CDR3 loop is CSVVSGTESKNIQYF. The CDR3 nucleotides are TGCAGCGTTGTATCCGGGACAGAATCCAAAAACATTCAGTACTTC.